The 21 T cell receptor beta chains in this list originate from one sample, sequenced in a study of blood T cells in healthy people across ages. With a J-beta primer mix and a sample-barcoded 5' primer, a second PCR ran about 6 to 11 cycles. TCRdb re-called the 5' RACE reads through MiXCR, storing one row per CDR3 protein. The sample contains about a million distinct CDR3 sequences, roughly 43% of which appear only once. Sample: blood. The receptors were gathered from a man aged 30-40 years in good health.

This clonotype was counted a single time. A much larger clone lies one base from this, so it may be a read error. The chain has TRBV4-3 and TRBJ2-7; D assignment may be TRBD1 or TRBD2 (6 bases each). CDR3 length: 14 residues. Germline lookup yields CDR1 LGHNA and CDR2 YSLEER. The CDR3 region has the DNA TGCGCCAGCAGCCAAGTGAGGGGGGTGTACGAGCAGGACTTC. It encodes CASSQVRGVYEQDF.

The table lists this clonotype with a few counts. The chain uses TRBV28 and TRBJ2-7, with D uncertain. V dropped 5 bases and J dropped 6 bases, with 8 bases sitting between them. CDR1 and CDR2 (germline): MDHEN, SYDVKM. The CDR3 is made up of 11 amino acids. This CDR3 reads CASSARSEQYF. Written as DNA, the CDR3 is TGTGCCAGCAGTGCCCGTTCCGAGCAGTACTTC.

This clonotype was detected only a few times. The chain uses TRBV7-2 and TRBJ1-5; 8 bases are a match to TRBD1. The germline V gene has CDR1 SGHTA and CDR2 FQGNSA. This CDR3 spans 16 amino acids. V lost 5 bases and J lost 5; bases outside the gene matches: 11. The CDR3 loop is CASSRFGQGADQPQHF. The CDR3 nucleotides read TGTGCCAGCAGCCGATTCGGACAGGGAGCAGATCAGCCCCAGCATTTT.

The chain uses TRBV6-2 or TRBV6-3 and TRBJ2-5; D gene ambiguous. The DNA end favors TRBJ2-7, so the J call may be wrong. CDR3 length: 13 residues. Germline CDR1 is MNHEY and CDR2 is SVGEGT. DNA of the CDR3: TGTGCCAGCCGCAAACCTTCGACCTACGAGCAGTACTTC. Translated, it gives CASRKPSTYEQYF.

This clonotype was counted many times. One end of the junction fails to match germline, which may point to a read error. The chain joins TRBV5-1 to TRBJ2-1, with D perhaps TRBD1 or TRBD2 (6 bases each). The germline gives CDR1 SGHRS, CDR2 YFSETQ. This CDR3 has 15 residues. CDR3 DNA sequence: TGTGCCAGCAGTTTAGGAGGGGGGACTTACAATGAGCAGTTCTTC. Translated, it gives CASSLGGGTYNEQFF.

With regard to this clonotype: The junction differs from germline at one of its ends, possibly a read error. The CDR3 loop reads CAGSTQGPASDTQYF. CDR3 DNA: TGTGCCGGCAGCACACAAGGTCCGGCCTCAGATACGCAGTATTTT. J is TRBJ2-3 and V is TRBV7-2; D remains unclear. This CDR3 has 15 residues. Germline-derived CDR1 and CDR2 are SGHTA and FQGNSA.

The V and J genes are TRBV10-3 and TRBJ2-3; D gene ambiguous. Germline V gene sequence: CDR1 ENHRY, CDR2 SYGVKD. Between the trimmed V and J ends, which lost 3 bases and 1 base, there was a span of 5 bases. This CDR3 has 13 residues. CDR3 DNA sequence: TGTGCCATCAGTGATTGGGGCACAGATACGCAGTATTTT. This gives the protein CAISDWGTDTQYF.

The chain recombines TRBV7-2 with TRBJ2-7; a weak D match, TRBD1 (6 bases). Per the germline V gene, CDR1 is SGHTA and CDR2 is FQGNSA. The CDR3 covers 15 residues. V lost 7 bases to trimming and J lost 2 bases, with 18 bases between them. This chain's CDR3 is CASTQAAGVTYEQYF. Here the CDR3 DNA reads TGTGCCAGCACTCAAGCGGCAGGGGTTACCTACGAGCAGTACTTC.

The chain employs TRBV3-1 and TRBJ2-5; D may be TRBD1 (5 bases). Germline V lookup: CDR1 LGHDT, CDR2 YNNKEL (reference sequence). This CDR3 region has 14 residues. Between the trimmed V and J ends, which lost 4 bases and 11 bases, there was a span of 20 bases. CDR3: CASSPGASWDEQYF. The CDR3 region has the DNA TGTGCCAGCAGCCCTGGGGCCTCCTGGGATGAGCAGTACTTC.

This clonotype was picked up a small number of times. The chain links TRBV7-9 to TRBJ1-2, with TRBD1 as a possible D gene (5 bases). From germline, CDR1 is SEHNR and CDR2 FQNEAQ (reference sequence). V gave up 10 bases and J gave up 8 bases, with 17 bases separating them. This CDR3 region has 12 residues. CDR3 sequence: CAIDLQGEGYTF. Written as DNA, the CDR3 is TGTGCCATCGACCTCCAGGGTGAGGGCTACACCTTC.

The rearrangement joins TRBV9 to TRBJ2-3, with D possibly TRBD2 on 6 matching bases. The CDR3 runs 15 residues. Trimming pared 6 bases from V and 0 bases from J, leaving 14 bases between. Germline-derived CDR1 and CDR2 are SGDLS and YYNGEE. CDR3 coding DNA: TGTGCCAGCACCGTTAGCGGAGGTAGCACAGATACGCAGTATTTT. It translates to CASTVSGGSTDTQYF.

Note on this clonotype: This likely comes from a read error, as the CDR3 has no conserved phenylalanine or tryptophan at its end. The limits of the CDR3 on the DNA are not certain, so only TCRdb's listed CDR3 is given. The chain uses TRBV28 and TRBJ2-5; the table gives TRBD1 as D, unverified against the DNA. The CDR3 extends over 16 residues, inclusive of both ends. Germline loops: CDR1 MDHEN, CDR2 SYDVKM. CDR3 in amino acids: CASNLVGPGGETQYFG.

V and J are TRBV29-1 and TRBJ2-7, with 8 bases aligning to TRBD1. CDR1 is SQVTM and CDR2 is ANQGSEA in the germline V gene. The CDR3 spans 11 residues. Unmatched junction bases numbered 2, after V lost 7 bases and J lost 3 bases. In DNA, the CDR3 is TGCAGCGGGGGACAGGTCTACGAGCAGTACTTC. Encoded protein: CSGGQVYEQYF.

There are a few counts of this clonotype. A much larger clone differs by one base, so this may be a read error. This chain joins TRBV12-3 or TRBV12-4 and TRBJ2-1; TRBD1 or TRBD2 may be the D gene (6 bases each). Trimming left V 5 bases short and J 13 bases short, with 18 bases between. The CDR3 covers 13 residues. CDR3 region: CASSTTWGATQFF. DNA for the CDR3: TGTGCCAGCAGTACGACCTGGGGGGCGACCCAGTTCTTC.

The CDR3 sequence: CSVQTGREKLFF. CDR3 DNA: TGCAGTGTTCAGACAGGGAGGGAAAAACTGTTTTTT. The V and J genes are TRBV20-1 and TRBJ1-4, with TRBD1 identical over 7 bases. In germline, CDR1 is DFQATT, CDR2 SNEGSKA (reference sequence). The CDR3 loop spans 12 amino acids. V trimming: 7 bases; J trimming: 8 bases; junction bases outside the gene matches: 7.

The chain is built from TRBV20-1 and TRBJ2-5; 9 bases line up with TRBD1. Germline CDR1 DFQATT, CDR2 SNEGSKA (reference sequence). Losses at the gene ends were 4 bases for V and 11 bases for J; bases not matched to a gene: 11. The length of the CDR3 is 13 residues. The CDR3 loop reads CSAMGQGSTEQYF. CDR3 nucleotides: TGCAGTGCTATGGGACAGGGCTCTACGGAGCAGTACTTC.

The V call is TRBV3-1, the J call TRBJ2-1; D uncertain. Germline-derived CDR1 and CDR2 are LGHDT and YNNKEL (reference sequence). This CDR3 comprises 13 residues. V was shortened by 4 bases and J by 8 bases, with 12 bases between the two germline ends. The CDR3 nucleotides are TGTGCCAGCAGCCGTTCAGGTTTGGATGAGCAGTTCTTC. This translates into CASSRSGLDEQFF.

This sequence joins TRBV27 and TRBJ2-5, with TRBD2 matching 8 bases. The DNA end is a closer match to TRBJ2-1, so the J assignment may be wrong. Germline V gene data show CDR1 as MNHEY and CDR2 as SMNVEV (reference sequence). The CDR3 has 13 residues. For the CDR3, the DNA is TGTGCCAGCCCGCGGGGGGTCCCAGAGACCCAGTTCTTC. Amino acid sequence: CASPRGVPETQFF.

This clonotype was seen a few times. V usage is TRBV29-1 and J usage is TRBJ1-1; TRBD1 might be the D (5 bases). The ends were cut back, 4 bases at V and 0 bases at J, with 9 bases in the middle. The CDR3 extends over 13 amino acids. CDR1 and CDR2 from the germline V gene are SQVTM and ANQGSEA. The CDR3, as DNA: TGCAGCGTTGTTCGAGGGGTGAACACTGAAGCTTTCTTT. This translates into CSVVRGVNTEAFF.

This clonotype was found a few times. The rearrangement uses TRBV27 and TRBJ2-2; 8 bases are shared with TRBD1. V was pared by 4 bases and J by 6 bases, with 13 bases of the junction left unmatched. The CDR3 covers 17 residues. The germline V gene encodes CDR1 MNHEY and CDR2 SMNVEV (reference sequence). CDR3: CASSYPPWTGSPGELFF. In DNA, the CDR3 is TGTGCCAGCAGTTACCCACCCTGGACAGGGTCTCCCGGGGAGCTGTTTTTT.

In regard to this clonotype: Just one base apart from a much larger clone, this may be a read error. The chain uses TRBV11-3 and TRBJ2-7, with TRBD2 identical over 8 bases. The trim removed 4 bases at V and 7 bases at J, leaving 12 bases unmatched. The CDR3 covers 15 residues. Germline CDR1 SGHNT, CDR2 YENEEA. The CDR3 protein is CASSSGTRSYNEQYF. The CDR3 bases are TGTGCCAGCAGCTCCGGGACTAGAAGCTACAATGAGCAGTACTTC.